This T cell receptor beta chain is from a study of shared clonotypes between healthy human individuals. Study conclusions and caveats: Deeper or shallower sequencing was expected to change how clonotypes are shared among donors.

The study ran the assay at deep level. Libraries were prepared by immunoSEQ multiplex PCR; TCRdb keeps only in-frame clonotypes and omits some of them. Counted here are some 600,000 clones, 95% to 96% occurring once; the ten biggest clones make up about 0.12%. Note on this clone: Its antigen is currently unknown.

The naive CD8 subset, CD45RO-negative cells positively selected for CCR7, excluded terminally differentiated effector memory CD45RA+ cells. Germline CDR1 is MNHNS and CDR2 is SASEGT. The CDR3 contains 14 residues. V lost 6 bases and J lost 3, with 15 bases in between. The sequence came from a woman aged 30 to 39 in good health. Source material: naive CD8+ T cells sorted from blood. The V and J genes are TRBV6-1 and TRBJ2-7, with D perhaps TRBD2 (6 bases). For the CDR3, the DNA is TGTGCCAGCAGCCAGCGGGCCATCAACTACGAGCAGTACTTC. Translating gives CASSQRAINYEQYF.